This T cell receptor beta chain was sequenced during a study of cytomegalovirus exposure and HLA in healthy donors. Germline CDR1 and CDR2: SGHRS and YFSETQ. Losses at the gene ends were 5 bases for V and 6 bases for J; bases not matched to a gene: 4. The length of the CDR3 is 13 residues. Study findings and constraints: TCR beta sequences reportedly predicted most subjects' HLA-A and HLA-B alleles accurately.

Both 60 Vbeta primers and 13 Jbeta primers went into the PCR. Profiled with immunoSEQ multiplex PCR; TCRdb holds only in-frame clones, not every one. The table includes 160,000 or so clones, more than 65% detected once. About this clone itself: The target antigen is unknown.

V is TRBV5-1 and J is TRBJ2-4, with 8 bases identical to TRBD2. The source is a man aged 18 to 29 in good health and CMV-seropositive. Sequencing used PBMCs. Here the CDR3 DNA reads TGCGCCAGCAGTATCCTAGCGGGAAACATTCAGTACTTC. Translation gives CASSILAGNIQYF.